The rows below give T cell receptor beta chains drawn from one sample of a study of blood T cell repertoires in COVID-19. TCRdb's table, derived via immunoSEQ multiplex PCR, lists solely in-frame clones and lacks some. The data contain 50,000 or so clones, 82% of them singletons. The sample was peripheral blood. The receptors come from a man aged 35 to 55 with acute or convalescent COVID-19. The CDR3 runs from the conserved cysteine through the conserved F or W. A D gene is named only where the DNA matches it firmly. Size values are once, few and many counts, or a class for expanded clones, and some rows have none.

TRBD1 | . | TRBJ1-1 | TRBV2 | TGTGCCAGCAGATTCGGACAGGGTTCGGCTTTCTTT | CASRFGQGSAFF
. | few | TRBJ1-2 | TRBV5-1 | TGCGCCAGCAGCTTGGGCCGGTATGGCTACACCTTC | CASSLGRYGYTF
. | . | TRBJ2-5 | TRBV7-2 | TGTGCCAGCAGCTTAGTCGCAGGCCGCGTAGAGACCCAGTACTTC | CASSLVAGRVETQYF
. | . | TRBJ1-5 | TRBV5-6 | TGTGCCAGCAGCCTTGGGCCCGATCAGCCCCAGCATTTT | CASSLGPDQPQHF
. | . | TRBJ2-5 | TRBV9 | TGTGCCAGCAGCGTAGTCCCGAACAGGGCTGGGGAGACCCAGTACTTC | CASSVVPNRAGETQYF
. | . | TRBJ2-2 | TRBV5-1 | TGCGCCAGCAGACAAGACACGGAGAGGGCCGGGGAGCTGTTTTTT | CASRQDTERAGELFF
TRBD1 | once | TRBJ2-3 | TRBV5-1 | TGCGCCAGCAGCTTGAACAGGGGGGATACGCAGTATTTT | CASSLNRGDTQYF
TRBD2 | . | TRBJ2-1 | TRBV6-4 | TGTGCCAGCAGTGACTCCCCTAGCGGGGGCTACAATGAGCAGTTCTTC | CASSDSPSGGYNEQFF
. | . | TRBJ2-5 | TRBV28 | TGTGCCAGCAGTTTACGCCAAGAGACCCAGTACTTC | CASSLRQETQYF
. | . | TRBJ2-7 | TRBV3-1/TRBV3-2 | TGTGCCAGCAGCCAACCCGGGTACGAGCAGTACTTC | CASSQPGYEQYF
. | . | TRBJ1-6 | TRBV2 | TGTGCCAGCAGTACGAGTTACTATAATTCACCCCTCCACTTT | CASSTSYYNSPLHF
. | . | TRBJ2-7 | TRBV5-4 | TGTGCCAGCAGGAGGGGGTTGGGGCAGACGACCTACGAGCAGTACTTC | CASRRGLGQTTYEQYF
TRBD1 | . | TRBJ2-7 | TRBV6-5 | TGTGCCAGCAGTTCGACAGGGTGGTTGTCTGCGGAGCAGTACTTC | CASSSTGWLSAEQYF
. | . | TRBJ2-2 | TRBV5-5 | TGTGCCAGCAGCTTGGTCGGGACATCGAACACCGGGGAGCTGTTTTTT | CASSLVGTSNTGELFF
. | . | TRBJ1-4 | TRBV5-1 | TGCGCCAGCAGCTCAACAGGGTTGACTAATGAAAAACTGTTTTTT | CASSSTGLTNEKLFF
. | . | TRBJ2-1 | TRBV20-1 | TGCAGTGGATACAGGTCCAATGAGCAGTTCTTC | CSGYRSNEQFF
. | once | TRBJ1-3 | TRBV5-4 | TGTGCCAGCAGCTTGGTGGCCGCCTCTGGAAACACCATATATTTT | CASSLVAASGNTIYF
. | . | TRBJ1-2 | TRBV5-1 | TGCGCCAGCAGCGTCGAGGGCGGCTATGGCTACACCTTC | CASSVEGGYGYTF
. | . | TRBJ1-5 | TRBV18 | TGTGCCAGCTCACCAGCGGGGGGGATTCAGCCCCAGCATTTT | CASSPAGGIQPQHF
. | . | TRBJ2-4 | TRBV2 | TGTGCCAGCAGGATGGGGGGTGAGAACATTCAGTACTTC | CASRMGGENIQYF
. | . | TRBJ1-3 | TRBV19 | TGTGCCAGTAGTACCGGTATCTCTGGAAACACCATATATTTT | CASSTGISGNTIYF
TRBD1 | . | TRBJ1-6 | TRBV5-1 | TGCGCCAGCGGTCGGGACAGGGTTAATTCACCCCTCCACTTT | CASGRDRVNSPLHF
TRBD1 | . | TRBJ2-7 | TRBV2 | TGTGCCAGCAGAGGGGGCGTGACAGGGCCCTACGAGCAGTACTTC | CASRGGVTGPYEQYF
TRBD2 | . | TRBJ2-5 | TRBV5-1 | TGCGCCAGCAGCCCCGGGACTAGCGGGGGGCGACAAGAGACCCAGTACTTC | CASSPGTSGGRQETQYF
. | . | TRBJ2-7 | TRBV7-2 | TGTGCCAGCAGCCCCTCCAGGACACTCGCCTACGAGCAGTACTTC | CASSPSRTLAYEQYF
. | . | TRBJ1-6 | TRBV11-2 | TGTGCCAGCAGCTTAGGTTCCGGGGGGGGGAAAAATTCACCCCTCCACTTT | CASSLGSGGGKNSPLHF
. | few | TRBJ1-2 | TRBV9 | TGTGCCAGCAGCAAGGGGGGGCCTGCTAACTATGGCTACACCTTC | CASSKGGPANYGYTF
TRBD2 | once | TRBJ2-2 | TRBV2 | TGTGCCAGCATGAGGACTAGGAACACCGGGGAGCTGTTTTTT | CASMRTRNTGELFF
. | . | TRBJ1-5 | TRBV2 | TGTGCCAGCAGTGGAGGACTGATCAATCAGCCCCAGCATTTT | CASSGGLINQPQHF
. | . | TRBJ2-7 | TRBV19 | TGTGCCAGTAGTATGATTGGACTAACCTACGAGCAGTACTTC | CASSMIGLTYEQYF
. | . | TRBJ1-3 | TRBV7-9 | TGTGCCAGCAGCTTCACAGCCTCTGGAAACACCATATATTTT | CASSFTASGNTIYF
. | . | TRBJ1-4 | TRBV5-1 | TGCGCCAGCAGCCTCGGGTCAAATGAAAAACTGTTTTTT | CASSLGSNEKLFF
. | few | TRBJ1-5 | TRBV6-2/TRBV6-3 | TGTGCCAGCAGTGGCAGGGGCCCGATCAATCAGCCCCAGCATTTT | CASSGRGPINQPQHF
. | . | TRBJ2-3 | TRBV12-3/TRBV12-4 | TGTGCCAGCGCCAGTACAGATACGCAGTATTTT | CASASTDTQYF
. | . | TRBJ2-7 | TRBV5-1 | TGCGCCAGCAGCCTGGGGGGCCAGAACGAGCAGTACTTC | CASSLGGQNEQYF
. | . | TRBJ2-7 | TRBV11-2 | TGTGCCAGCAGGGTTGGGGGACTCACCTACGAGCAGTACTTC | CASRVGGLTYEQYF
. | . | TRBJ2-6 | TRBV27 | TGTGCCAGCAGTTTTTACCAGGCAACCGGAGCCAACGTCCTGACTTTC | CASSFYQATGANVLTF
TRBD2 | . | TRBJ2-1 | TRBV6-2/TRBV6-3 | TGTGCCAGCAGTCCCGGACTAGTCTGGTCCTACAATGAGCAGTTCTTC | CASSPGLVWSYNEQFF
. | . | TRBJ2-5 | TRBV6-2/TRBV6-3 | TGTGCCAGCAGTTACGGGGGGGCCCAAGAGACCCAGTACTTC | CASSYGGAQETQYF
TRBD1 | . | TRBJ2-1 | TRBV10-3 | TGTGCCATCAGTGAAGGGACAGGGTGGTCCTACAATGAGCAGTTCTTC | CAISEGTGWSYNEQFF
. | . | TRBJ1-1 | TRBV3-1/TRBV3-2 | TGTGCCAGCAGGCTAACAGGGTGGGGTAAGGCTTTCTTT | CASRLTGWGKAFF
TRBD1 | . | TRBJ2-3 | TRBV28 | TGTGCCAGCAGTTCCAGCCCCGGGACAGGGGGCACAGATACGCAGTATTTT | CASSSSPGTGGTDTQYF
. | . | TRBJ2-2 | TRBV28 | TGTGCCAGCAGTTTCCGTTCCATCTGGGCCACCGGGGAGCTGTTTTTT | CASSFRSIWATGELFF
. | . | TRBJ2-3 | TRBV6-5 | TGTGCCAGCAGGAAGGGGTGGGGCACAGATACGCAGTATTTT | CASRKGWGTDTQYF
. | . | TRBJ2-1 | TRBV6-5 | TGTGCCAGCAGTTCCCTGGGGAAGGGGGGGTACAATGAGCAGTTCTTC | CASSSLGKGGYNEQFF
TRBD2 | few | TRBJ2-7 | TRBV2 | TGTGCCAGTTTAGCGGGGGGGCACGAGCAGTACTTC | CASLAGGHEQYF
. | . | TRBJ1-2 | TRBV18 | TGTGCCAGCGCCGAGAGTACTAACTATGGCTACACCTTC | CASAESTNYGYTF
. | . | TRBJ1-1 | TRBV12-5 | TGTGCTGGAAAAACCGAGGGGGACACTGAAGCTTTCTTT | CAGKTEGDTEAFF
. | . | TRBJ2-6 | TRBV6-2/TRBV6-3 | TGTGCCAGCAGTTACTCGGGCAGAAGATCCTCTGGGGCCAACGTCCTGACTTTC | CASSYSGRRSSGANVLTF
. | . | TRBJ1-5 | TRBV28 | TGTGCCAGCAAGGGGAACAATCAGCCCCAGCATTTT | CASKGNNQPQHF
. | . | TRBJ2-2 | TRBV10-1 | TGCGCCAGCAGTGAAGTCAGGGTCGCCGGGGAGCTGTTTTTT | CASSEVRVAGELFF